This TCR beta chain is drawn from a study of CD8 T cells in Susac syndrome. Study-wide points: The study conceded that relatively few individuals underwent its TCR sequencing and HLA analysis.

Random hexamers primed reverse transcription of about 0.5 to 1 ug RNA. From the immunoSEQ multiplex PCR reads, TCRdb called clonotypes with MiXCR, one entry per CDR3 protein. The data show 190,000 or so distinct CDR3 sequences, 90% to 95% seen once. Germline lookup yields CDR1 DFQATT and CDR2 SNEGSKA (reference sequence). The CDR3 runs to 15 residues. The V and J ends lost 0 bases and 5 bases, in that order; junction bases with no gene match: 4. The multiple sclerosis controls were treatment-naive patients with relapsing-remitting disease that was stable or active. Comment on this clonotype: Its antigen is currently unknown.

This chain uses TRBV20-1 with TRBJ2-1, with 10 bases lining up with TRBD2. This receptor was obtained from a human donor with multiple sclerosis. The sample was CD4+ T cells from PBMCs. The CDR3 coding sequence is TGCAGTGCTAGAGATCCAACTAGCGGGAACAATGAGCAGTTCTTC. Translation gives CSARDPTSGNNEQFF.